This T cell receptor beta chain stems from a study of blood T cell repertoires in COVID-19. This table comes from immunoSEQ multiplex PCR, and its TCRdb copy is limited to in-frame clones, with some not included. The sample shows 150,000 to 200,000 clones, roughly 80% of them seen only once. Trimming removed 10 bases from V and 0 bases from J, with 15 bases in between. The V gene's germline CDR1 is LNHDA and CDR2 SQIVND (reference sequence). This CDR3 comprises 15 residues. The sequence was obtained from a man aged 55-75 years with acute or convalescent COVID-19. This sequence joins TRBV19 and TRBJ1-4; the D gene is possibly TRBD1 (5 bases). The sample taken for sequencing was peripheral blood. The chain's CDR3 is CATNPRVSTNEKLFF. The DNA of the CDR3 is TGTGCCACCAACCCCAGGGTATCAACTAATGAAAAACTGTTTTTT.